This T cell receptor beta chain was observed in a study of T cell responses to AZD1222 COVID-19 vaccine. Study-level points and caveats: There were vaccine-associated CD4 TCRs across spike, dominant at 160-218 and 743-854. With two AZD1222 doses given, Spike-specific TCR breadth and depth both rose. Seropositive status at baseline applied to only a handful of AZD1222 recipients. Clonal diversity was possibly underestimated; the donors were predominantly white British and more often female.

Clones were read by immunoSEQ multiplex PCR, and TCRdb kept only the in-frame ones, dropping some. The table lists 97,000 or so clones, 84% of them singletons. Details on this clone: What it recognizes is unknown.

Germline loops: CDR1 MNHEY, CDR2 SMNVEV (reference sequence). The CDR3 is made up of 15 amino acids. The trim removed 1 base at V and 2 bases at J, leaving 5 bases unmatched. The specimen was peripheral blood, collected on day 0 of AZD1222 vaccination. J is TRBJ2-7 and V is TRBV27, with 7 bases identical to TRBD2. This sequence originates from an adult in good health. The CDR3 DNA reads as TGTGCCAGCAGTTTATGGCTAGCGGAGACCTACGAGCAGTACTTC. Protein sequence: CASSLWLAETYEQYF.